The source of this T cell receptor beta chain is a study of OX40 agonist ivuxolimab in advanced cancers. Germline V gene lookup returns CDR1 SGHKS and CDR2 YYEKEE (reference sequence). The V end was cut by 5 bases, the J end by 3 bases, with 23 bases between. The CDR3 covers 17 residues. Produced via immunoSEQ multiplex PCR; TCRdb's table is partial and in-frame only. The sample lists 25,000 to 35,000 clones; approximately 84% were seen once. The source material was CD4+ or CD8+ T cells sorted from blood, sampled in a trial of the OX40 agonist ivuxolimab. This sequence was found in an adult with an advanced solid tumor such as melanoma, head and neck, liver or kidney cancer. The chain is built from TRBV5-5 and TRBJ1-1; D perhaps matches TRBD1 (6 bases). CDR3 protein: CASRHTGTGKGYTEAFF. In nucleotides, the CDR3 is TGTGCCAGCAGACATACAGGAACAGGGAAGGGGTACACTGAAGCTTTCTTT.